This is a list of T cell receptor beta chains from one sample in a study of control samples from healthy donors and cancer patients. The table came from immunoSEQ multiplex PCR; TCRdb's copy has only in-frame clones and leaves some out. The sample contains about 130,000 clones, approximately 90% of which appear only once. Sequences were obtained from blood. The source is a man aged 45 to 65 in good health. The CDR3 runs from the conserved cysteine through the conserved F or W. The order of the fields is J gene, V gene, D gene, clone size, CDR3 protein, CDR3 DNA. A D gene is named only where the DNA matches it firmly. Part of the rows lack a size; the others show once, few, many or a class for expanded clones.

j_gene: TRBJ1-6
v_gene: TRBV5-1
d_gene: TRBD1
abundance: once
CDR3aa: CASSLAGQGRSPLHF
CDR3nt: TGCGCCAGCAGCTTGGCCGGACAGGGACGTTCACCCCTCCACTTT

j_gene: TRBJ2-7
v_gene: TRBV15
d_gene: TRBD1
abundance: once
CDR3aa: CATSRGTGISYEQYF
CDR3nt: TGTGCCACCAGCAGGGGGACAGGGATATCCTACGAGCAGTACTTC

j_gene: TRBJ1-5
v_gene: TRBV30
d_gene: TRBD1
abundance: -
CDR3aa: CAWSVKSGTGNQPQHF
CDR3nt: TGTGCCTGGAGTGTAAAGTCTGGGACAGGTAATCAGCCCCAGCATTTT

j_gene: TRBJ1-2
v_gene: TRBV6-5
d_gene: -
abundance: -
CDR3aa: CASSRDNTYGYTF
CDR3nt: TGTGCCAGCAGTCGTGACAACACATATGGCTACACCTTC

j_gene: TRBJ2-7
v_gene: TRBV4-1
d_gene: TRBD1
abundance: -
CDR3aa: CASSPTGQLLYEQYF
CDR3nt: TGCGCCAGCAGCCCGACGGGACAGCTCCTTTACGAGCAGTACTTC

j_gene: TRBJ1-3
v_gene: TRBV2
d_gene: -
abundance: -
CDR3aa: CASSRRGSNSGNTIYF
CDR3nt: TGTGCCAGCAGTCGGAGGGGCTCTAACTCTGGAAACACCATATATTTT

j_gene: TRBJ2-5
v_gene: TRBV11-3
d_gene: TRBD1
abundance: -
CDR3aa: CASGAGTGDSQETQYF
CDR3nt: TGTGCCAGCGGGGCCGGGACAGGGGACTCACAAGAGACCCAGTACTTC

j_gene: TRBJ1-2
v_gene: TRBV6-2/TRBV6-3
d_gene: -
abundance: -
CDR3aa: CASSYRGTENGYTF
CDR3nt: TGTGCCAGCAGTTACAGGGGGACGGAAAATGGCTACACCTTC

j_gene: TRBJ2-6
v_gene: TRBV2
d_gene: TRBD2
abundance: -
CDR3aa: CASRPGLISGANVLTF
CDR3nt: TGTGCCAGCAGGCCGGGACTAATTTCTGGGGCCAACGTCCTGACTTTC

j_gene: TRBJ2-7
v_gene: TRBV10-3
d_gene: -
abundance: -
CDR3aa: CAISGPGYEQYF
CDR3nt: TGTGCCATCAGTGGACCGGGGTACGAGCAGTACTTC

j_gene: TRBJ2-2
v_gene: TRBV6-5
d_gene: TRBD1
abundance: -
CDR3aa: CASSTGTGVTGELFF
CDR3nt: TGTGCCAGCAGTACTGGGACAGGGGTCACCGGGGAGCTGTTTTTT

j_gene: TRBJ2-7
v_gene: TRBV4-1
d_gene: -
abundance: -
CDR3aa: CASSQGQDTLYEQYF
CDR3nt: TGCGCCAGCAGCCAAGGTCAGGACACCCTCTACGAGCAGTACTTC

j_gene: TRBJ1-5
v_gene: TRBV28
d_gene: -
abundance: -
CDR3aa: CASSFRVQPQHF
CDR3nt: TGTGCCAGCAGTTTTAGGGTGCAGCCCCAACATTTT

j_gene: TRBJ1-2
v_gene: TRBV5-1
d_gene: TRBD1
abundance: -
CDR3aa: CASSFGTGSGGYGYTF
CDR3nt: TGCGCCAGCAGCTTCGGGACAGGGTCCGGAGGCTATGGCTACACCTTC

j_gene: TRBJ2-1
v_gene: TRBV7-2
d_gene: TRBD2
abundance: -
CDR3aa: CASSLISTSGGYNEQFF
CDR3nt: TGTGCCAGCAGCTTAATCTCGACTAGCGGGGGGTACAATGAGCAGTTCTTC

j_gene: TRBJ1-1
v_gene: TRBV15
d_gene: -
abundance: -
CDR3aa: CATRDRNTEAFF
CDR3nt: TGTGCCACCCGTGACAGAAACACTGAAGCTTTCTTT